This entry describes one T cell receptor beta chain. The data were obtained in a study of blood T cell repertoires in COVID-19. About the research overall: Donors in the United States, Italy and Spain gave samples during acute or convalescent COVID-19.

The CDR3 is 14 amino acids. Germline V gene sequence: CDR1 GTSNPN, CDR2 SVGIG (reference sequence). After removal of 3 bases from V and 6 bases from J, the junction contained 5 bases not matched to a gene. Enrolled through a virtual design, the participants were between about 18 and 100 years of age and came from under 25 US areas. Cohort assignment relied on participant-reported clinical history. Clones were sequenced by immunoSEQ multiplex PCR, and TCRdb holds only the in-frame ones, with some missing. This sample yields about 220,000 clones, of which roughly four fifths are seen a single time; roughly 3.5% belongs to the top ten.

The origin of this receptor is a woman aged 55-69 years who had recovered from COVID-19. This chain connects TRBV30 to TRBJ2-2; 9 nucleotides agree with TRBD2. The specimen sequenced was PBMCs or T cells enriched from blood (not recorded which). CDR3 region: CAWSGSGSAGELFF. Here the CDR3 DNA reads TGTGCCTGGAGCGGTAGCGGGAGCGCCGGGGAGCTGTTTTTT.